The 8 T cell receptor beta chains reported below all come from one sample, sequenced in a study of cytomegalovirus exposure and HLA in healthy donors. The PCR had 60 Vbeta and 13 Jbeta primers. The assay was immunoSEQ multiplex PCR, and TCRdb's table has in-frame clones only and misses some. Of hundreds of thousands of clones in the sample, 75% to 80% were seen once. The material sequenced was PBMCs. These receptors were taken from a male donor in good health and CMV-seronegative.

J is TRBJ2-1 and V is TRBV5-1, with TRBD1 matching over 9 bases. With V trimmed by 4 bases and J by 2 bases, 7 bases remained unmatched. From germline, CDR1 is SGHRS and CDR2 YFSETQ. This CDR3 contains 16 residues. CDR3 sequence reads: CASSRTGDPAYNEQFF. CDR3 nucleotides: TGCGCCAGCAGCCGGACAGGGGACCCAGCCTACAATGAGCAGTTCTTC.

This rearrangement joins TRBV15 to TRBJ2-7, with D maybe TRBD1 (6 bases). The CDR3 sequence is 15 residues long. In germline, CDR1 is LNHNV, CDR2 YYDKDF (reference sequence). The germline V and J ends were trimmed by 0 bases and 1 base, with 10 bases remaining between them. This CDR3 is CATSRDRQVSYEQYF. CDR3 sequence (DNA): TGTGCCACCAGCAGAGATAGACAGGTGTCCTACGAGCAGTACTTC.

This clone has a single count. The chain couples TRBV18 to TRBJ2-1; the match to TRBD2 covers 15 bases. V gave up 2 bases and J gave up 10 bases; unmatched junction bases: 9. CDR1 and CDR2 (germline): KGHSH, LQKENI. CDR3 length: 17 residues. CDR3 DNA sequence: TGTGCCAGCTCACCAGGACTAGCGGGGGGGCCGGTTAGAGAGCAGTTCTTC. Translated: CASSPGLAGGPVREQFF. The full variable domain, completed using reference TRBV18 and TRBJ2-1, is NAGVMQNPRHLVRRRGQEARLRCSPMKGHSHVYWYRQLPEEGLKFMVYLQKENIIDESGMPKERFSAEFPKEGPSILRIQQVVRGDSAAYFCASSPGLAGGPVREQFFGPGTRLTVL.

This chain uses TRBV28 with TRBJ2-6, with 8 bases fitting TRBD2. The CDR3 has 17 residues. Germline V gene data show CDR1 as MDHEN and CDR2 as SYDVKM. V lost 0 bases to trimming and J lost 4 bases; unmatched junction nucleotides: 5. CDR3 nucleotide sequence: TGTGCCAGCAGTTTATGGACGGGACTAGGGGGGGCCAACGTCCTGACTTTC. It yields the protein CASSLWTGLGGANVLTF. Variable domain in full (rest from reference TRBV28 and TRBJ2-6): DVKVTQSSRYLVKRTGEKVFLECVQDMDHENMFWYRQDPGLGLRLIYFSYDVKMKEKGDIPEGYSVSREKKERFSLILESASTNQTSMYLCASSLWTGLGGANVLTFGAGSRLTVL.

The rearrangement uses TRBV5-6 and TRBJ2-3; TRBD2 matches 9 bases. The CDR3 contains 16 residues. Germline values: CDR1 SGHDT, CDR2 YYEEEE. V was clipped by 0 bases and J by 1 base; unmatched bases: 3. CDR3: CASSLVAGEGTDTQYF. The CDR3 nucleotides read TGTGCCAGCAGCTTGGTAGCGGGGGAGGGCACAGATACGCAGTATTTT.

The chain carries TRBV6-5 and TRBJ2-7; a possible D gene is TRBD1 (6 bases). The CDR3 consists of 13 residues. V was cut by 2 bases and J by 4 bases, with 9 bases left in between. The V gene's germline CDR1 is MNHEY and CDR2 SVGAGI. CDR3: CASSYLQGYEQYF. CDR3 sequence (DNA): TGTGCCAGCAGTTACCTACAGGGATACGAGCAGTACTTC.

The rearrangement uses TRBV5-1 and TRBJ2-5, with TRBD1 matching 7 bases. Germline-derived CDR1 and CDR2 are SGHRS and YFSETQ. Trimming took 4 bases from V and 2 from J; bases not matched to a gene: 2. There are 13 residues in the CDR3. CDR3 in amino acids: CASSRDRQETQYF. For the CDR3, the DNA is TGCGCCAGCAGCCGGGACAGACAAGAGACCCAGTACTTC.

The chain combines TRBV4-3 with TRBJ2-5; 8 bases match TRBD1. Germline CDR1 LGHNA, CDR2 YSLEER. After removal of 0 bases from V and 4 bases from J, the junction contained 13 bases not matched to a gene. This CDR3 comprises 18 residues. The CDR3 loop is CASSQDIIGQGGIETQYF. CDR3 coding DNA: TGCGCCAGCAGCCAAGATATTATAGGACAGGGCGGGATAGAGACCCAGTACTTC.